This is a list of T cell receptor beta chains from one sample in a study of T cell clones after liver transplantation. Data came from immunoSEQ multiplex PCR; TCRdb stores just in-frame clones and leaves some out. The sample holds roughly 49,000 clones, roughly 71% seen once. Sequencing used CD4+ T cells from blood, obtained more than 53 months after liver transplant. These receptors originate from a human patient who received a liver transplant. Part of the T cells may come from the graft donor. Both conserved end residues are part of each CDR3.

CASSLDTYSGNTIYF TRBV5-4
CASSAGRGRIYGYTF TRBV7-8
CAISDSAANEKLFF TRBV10-3
CASSGAGGSSYEQYF TRBV4-2
CASSADRAWEQYF TRBV6-1
CASSWTVAGGNTGELFF TRBV7-2
CASRTGISNQPQHF TRBV19
CASSPNSIIGIAEGYTF TRBV18
CASSPPRLGLYEQYF TRBV28
CASSLSNYGYTF TRBV6-5
CASTRDRGTNNEQFF TRBV19
CASSLEGGGQPQHF TRBV7-2
CASSMGTGFSSGANVLTF TRBV19
CASSLQQGLEQYF TRBV7-2
CAIMERTGRLSYEQYF TRBV10-3
CASSQGVAGGATDTQYF TRBV4-1
CASSFRQADGNQPQHF TRBV5-5
CASSSDRDGEAFF TRBV6-5
CASSLNGRGGTDTQYF TRBV7-3
CASPDSGGHEQYF TRBV12-2
CASSDLGSNTEAFF TRBV2
CAWSARVFSGNTIYF TRBV30
CASSFLQTGANSPLHF TRBV5-1
CASSFAAWGGNYEQYF TRBV28
CASNPGLARNTGELFF TRBV19
CSVEDSQETQYF TRBV29-1
CAISEGTGSTEAFF TRBV10-3
CASSPLGGDHEPQHF TRBV28
CASSKPTRTGGDSNQPQHF TRBV21-1
CASSERGQSPGGETQYF TRBV6-1
CASSIGHPNTEAFF TRBV19
CASSLQGYEDQPQHF TRBV5-1
CASSLGQGGGEKLFF TRBV5-1
CASSLQGAYNEQFF TRBV5-4
CAIGRGTGSKWDEQYF TRBV10-3
CASSQESLAGYYNEQFF TRBV4-2
CASSERGFTGELFF TRBV2
CASRAQSSGNTIYF TRBV19
CAISESQHGYTF TRBV10-3
CAISPSGGYRTEAFF TRBV10-3
CASSESVAGSSYEQYF TRBV10-1
CASSIANEQFF TRBV19
CASSGQTGAGNTIYF TRBV6-1
CASSEYSYEQYF TRBV2
CASSLDGGNTEAFF TRBV11-2
CASSFQGSGNTIYF TRBV28
CASSSPLHF TRBV21-1
CASRTLQGRETNEKLFF TRBV19
CASSSTGATNTGELFF TRBV7-9